The entry that follows covers one T cell receptor (beta chain) sequence. This clonotype has more than one count but fewer than ten. Its recognized antigen is unknown. Base quality data are lacking; no much larger clone is found one base away. This sample was taken from a study of human T cells and chemical hapten exposure (dated by TCRdb to the early 2020s). About the investigation overall: For sensitization, 2% DPC in acetone was applied to an approximately 2 cm by approximately 2 cm area of upper inner arm skin. Throughout the study period of 20 to 25 weeks, patients also received therapeutic DPC doses to the scalp every week. Patch testing on the upper back used Finn chambers containing 0.01% DPC, with scoring done after 6 days according to International Contact Dermatitis Research Group standards. The patient cohort, mostly female, included alopecia areata with under or over 50% scalp involvement, alopecia totalis and alopecia universalis. The libraries were sequenced as a pool, and the TCR yield per sample differed mostly because of small variations in library volumes within the pool. This study followed changes in the peripheral blood TCR repertoire in vivo during primary and secondary sensitization of alopecia patients to the hapten diphenylcyclopropenone (DPC). Patient blood was sampled pre-sensitization (week 0) and at 2, 6 and about 24 weeks after DPC sensitization. Blood for TCR sequencing was provided by twenty-nine alopecia patients at one to four time points (pre-sensitization, 2, 6 and 24 weeks). Overall results and qualifications from the work: DPC sensitization did not change how many TCRs were above 1 in 1000 frequency, and no evidence was found of alterations in global repertoire structure. Patch test score correlated positively with the number of PT1 expanded TCRs, reaching significance at thresholds 8, 16 and 32 but not at 4. Expanded TCRs formed significantly more large CDR3 similarity clusters than pre-sensitization or healthy control sets, consistent with antigen-driven responses. After repeated subsampling, the strength of the expansion versus patch-test correlation and the threshold at which it became significant changed. Because all patients had alopecia, a presumed autoimmune disease, the immune response of the patients might differ from that of healthy individuals.

Deletion took 4 bases off V and 3 bases off J, with a span of 10 bases between the germline ends. Including the terminal cysteine and phenylalanine, the CDR3 comprises 13 residues. Kept here is only the CDR3 DNA, which spans 39 bases and is read in frame from base 1. CDR1 MGHDK and CDR2 SYGVNS were looked up in the germline V gene. The time point label corresponds to: patch test 2, 6 weeks after DPC sensitization. The sample's treatment or condition label is to be understood as: therapeutic diphenylcyclopropenone sensitization with weekly scalp DPC. At each patch-test visit, blood was drawn before the patch test was applied. To be eligible, patients had to be aged 18 to 70, diagnosed with alopecia and judged suitable for DPC therapy, while pregnant patients were excluded. Unfractionated whole blood was collected in Tempus Blood RNA tubes, and total RNA was extracted from that blood. Libraries were constructed by RACE. Instrument on record: NextSeq 500. During library preparation, unique molecular identifiers were attached to individual cDNA molecules so that TCRs could be counted quantitatively and reproducibly. From each blood RNA sample, both TCR alpha and TCR beta chains were sequenced. On the study's bioinformatics: The median number of TCRs per sample was 95,638, ranging from roughly 23,224 to 690,600. The Decombinator software suite was used to annotate V, J and CDR3 in the TCR reads. Every sample was subsampled to the same number of TCRs (28,000) for the PS versus PT1 abundance plots. TCRs were defined as expanded if absent before sensitization and observed at least eight times at the 2-week time point. In TCRdb, the public reads were trimmed at Q25 with fastp and aligned with MiXCR, with productive beta chains retained. Each record represents a unique CDR3 protein, reported with the most common genes and DNA among its rows. The V and J calls and clone size are TCRdb's, not the authors'. Counted in this sample were a few hundred thousand distinct CDR3 sequences; just under 6.5% of them appeared once. The ten largest clones capture around 6.1% of the sample.

The chain is made from TRBV25-1 and TRBJ2-7, and TRBD2 may be the D gene, going by 5 matching bases. The source is a woman between 18 and 29 years old with alopecia areata. Some clones in this sample may be carry-over from other donors' samples. The sample here was whole blood, taken in connection with sensitization to the hapten diphenylcyclopropenone (DPC). The DNA is TGTGCCAGCAGTGCTACGGGAAGCTACGAGCAGTACTTC. This yields the protein CASSATGSYEQYF.